A selection of T cell receptor beta chains follows, all from one sample in a study of Ad26.COV2.S vaccination and SARS-CoV-2 variants. Data came from immunoSEQ multiplex PCR; TCRdb stores just in-frame clones and leaves some out. The sample lists about half a million clones, nearly 90% occurring once. The sequencing used peripheral blood, collected in a trial of Ad26.COV2.S vaccine versus placebo. These receptors were taken from a person between 18 and 65 years old who received the Ad26.COV2.S COVID-19 vaccine or a placebo. Both conserved end residues are part of each CDR3. D genes are given only for firm matches.

.,TRBJ1-4,TRBV19,TGTGCCAGTAGTATTCTACCCGGCGGAAATGAAAAACTGTTTTTT,CASSILPGGNEKLFF
.,TRBJ1-3,TRBV30,TGTGCCTGGAGTGTACAAGGTTGGCTCTCTGGAAACACCATATATTTT,CAWSVQGWLSGNTIYF
.,TRBJ2-2,TRBV6-5,TGTGCCAGCAGTTACCCCGGCGGGGAGCTGTTTTTT,CASSYPGGELFF
.,TRBJ2-3,TRBV5-1,TGCGCCAGCAGCCCTCCCGGGCGCACAGATACGCAGTATTTT,CASSPPGRTDTQYF
TRBD2,TRBJ2-1,TRBV11-3,TGTGCCAGCAGCTACATAGGACTAGCGAATGAGCAGTTCTTC,CASSYIGLANEQFF
.,TRBJ1-1,TRBV11-1,TGTGCCAGCAGCTTAGCGCCAGGGATTGGCACTGAAGCTTTCTTT,CASSLAPGIGTEAFF
.,TRBJ2-3,TRBV28,TGTGCCAGCAGTGACCCGACAGTCTTCACAGATACGCAGTATTTT,CASSDPTVFTDTQYF
.,TRBJ1-4,TRBV20-1,TGCAGTGCTAGTCGACCAACTAATGAAAAACTGTTTTTT,CSASRPTNEKLFF
TRBD1,TRBJ1-1,TRBV5-4,TGTGCCAGCAGCACAGTACAGGGGGCCCGCACTGAAGCTTTCTTT,CASSTVQGARTEAFF
TRBD2,TRBJ2-1,TRBV7-9,TGTGCCAGCAGCAAAGCAATTGGACTAGCGGGCAATGAGCAGTTCTTC,CASSKAIGLAGNEQFF
.,TRBJ2-7,TRBV2,TGTGCCAGCAGTGAAGCGAGGGCCCCTACCTACGAGCAGTACTTC,CASSEARAPTYEQYF
.,TRBJ2-5,TRBV19,TGTGCCAGTAGCCCCAGGGGACACCAAGAGACCCAGTACTTC,CASSPRGHQETQYF